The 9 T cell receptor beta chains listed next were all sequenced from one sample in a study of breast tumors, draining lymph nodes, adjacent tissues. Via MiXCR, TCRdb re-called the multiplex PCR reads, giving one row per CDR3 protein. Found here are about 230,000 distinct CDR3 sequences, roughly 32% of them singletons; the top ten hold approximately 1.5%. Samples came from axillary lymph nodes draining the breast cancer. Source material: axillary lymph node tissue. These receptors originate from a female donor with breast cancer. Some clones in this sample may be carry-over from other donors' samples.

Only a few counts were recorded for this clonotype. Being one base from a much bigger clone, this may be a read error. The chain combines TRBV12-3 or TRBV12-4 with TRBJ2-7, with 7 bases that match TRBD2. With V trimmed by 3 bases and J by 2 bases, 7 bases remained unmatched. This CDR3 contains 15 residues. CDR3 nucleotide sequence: TGTGCCAGCAGTTTCTCTTGGGGGGGGACCTACGAGCAGTACTTC. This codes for CASSFSWGGTYEQYF.

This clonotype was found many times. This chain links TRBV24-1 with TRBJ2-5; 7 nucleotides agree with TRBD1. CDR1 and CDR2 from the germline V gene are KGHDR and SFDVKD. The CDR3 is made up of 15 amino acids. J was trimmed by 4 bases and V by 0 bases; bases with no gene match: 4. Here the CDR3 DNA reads TGTGCCACCAGTGATTTGATCGGGACAGCAGAGACCCAGTACTTC. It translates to CATSDLIGTAETQYF.

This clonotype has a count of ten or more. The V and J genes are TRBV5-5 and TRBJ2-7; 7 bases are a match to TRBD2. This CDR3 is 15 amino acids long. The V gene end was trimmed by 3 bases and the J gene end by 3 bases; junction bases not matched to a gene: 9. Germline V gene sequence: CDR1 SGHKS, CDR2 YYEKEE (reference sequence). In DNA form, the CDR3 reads TGTGCCAGCAGCTCGCAGCGACTAGCTTACTACGAGCAGTACTTC. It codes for CASSSQRLAYYEQYF.

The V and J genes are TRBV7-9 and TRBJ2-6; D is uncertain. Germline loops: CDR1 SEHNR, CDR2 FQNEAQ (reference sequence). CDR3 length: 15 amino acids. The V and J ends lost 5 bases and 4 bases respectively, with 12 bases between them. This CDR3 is CASSLVVGGANVLTF. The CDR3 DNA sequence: TGTGCCAGCAGCCTGGTAGTGGGGGGGGCCAACGTCCTGACTTTC.

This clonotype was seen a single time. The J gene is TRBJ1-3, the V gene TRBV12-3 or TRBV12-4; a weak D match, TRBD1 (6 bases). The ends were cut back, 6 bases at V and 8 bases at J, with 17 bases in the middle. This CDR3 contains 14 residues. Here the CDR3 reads CASSPGHYGYTIYF. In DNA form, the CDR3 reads TGTGCCAGCAGCCCGGGACACTATGGCTACACCATATATTTT.

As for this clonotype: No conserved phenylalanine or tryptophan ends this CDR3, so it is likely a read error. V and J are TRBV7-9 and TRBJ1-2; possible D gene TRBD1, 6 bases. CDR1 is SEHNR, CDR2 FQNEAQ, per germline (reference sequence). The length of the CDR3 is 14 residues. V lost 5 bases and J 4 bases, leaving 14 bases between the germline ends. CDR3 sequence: CASSLPGQTYGYTI. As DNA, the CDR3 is TGTGCCAGCAGCCTACCAGGACAGACCTATGGCTACACCATC.

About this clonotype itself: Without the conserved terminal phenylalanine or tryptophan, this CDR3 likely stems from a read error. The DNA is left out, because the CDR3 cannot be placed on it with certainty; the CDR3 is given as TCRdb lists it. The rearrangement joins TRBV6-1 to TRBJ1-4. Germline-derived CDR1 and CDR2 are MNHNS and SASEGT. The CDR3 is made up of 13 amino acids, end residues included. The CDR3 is CASSEVGYGWRVV.

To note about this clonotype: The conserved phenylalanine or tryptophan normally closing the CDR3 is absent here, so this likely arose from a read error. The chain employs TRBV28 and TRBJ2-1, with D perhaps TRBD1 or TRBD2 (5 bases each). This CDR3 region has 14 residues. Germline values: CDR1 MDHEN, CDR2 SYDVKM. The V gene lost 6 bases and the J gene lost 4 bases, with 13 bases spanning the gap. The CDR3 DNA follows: TGTGCCAGCAGGACGAGGGGTCGATACAATGAGCAGTTCATC. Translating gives CASRTRGRYNEQFI.

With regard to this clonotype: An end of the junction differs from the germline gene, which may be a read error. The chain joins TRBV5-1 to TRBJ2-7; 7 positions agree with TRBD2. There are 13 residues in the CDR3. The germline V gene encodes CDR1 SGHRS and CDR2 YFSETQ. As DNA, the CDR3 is TGCGCCAGCAGCTTAGCGGGGAACTACGACCAGCACTTC. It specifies CASSLAGNYDQHF.